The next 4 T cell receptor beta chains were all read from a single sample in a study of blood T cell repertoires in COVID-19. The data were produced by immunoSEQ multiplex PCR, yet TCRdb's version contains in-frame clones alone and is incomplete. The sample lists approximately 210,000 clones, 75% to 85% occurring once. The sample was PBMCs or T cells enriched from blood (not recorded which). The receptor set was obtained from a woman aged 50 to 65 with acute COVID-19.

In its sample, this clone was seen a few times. The CDR3 loop reads CASSSGQGLSYGYTF. DNA for the CDR3: TGTGCCAGCAGCTCGGGACAGGGGTTGAGCTATGGCTACACCTTC. This chain connects TRBV5-5 to TRBJ1-2, with 10 nucleotides matching TRBD1. CDR3 size: 15 residues. Germline V gene sequence: CDR1 SGHKS, CDR2 YYEKEE (reference sequence). V was clipped by 3 bases and J by 4 bases; unmatched bases: 6.

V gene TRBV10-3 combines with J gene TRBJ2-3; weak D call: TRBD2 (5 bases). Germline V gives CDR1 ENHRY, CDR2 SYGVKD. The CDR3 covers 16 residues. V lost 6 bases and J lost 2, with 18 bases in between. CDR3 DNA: TGTGCCATCAGAAGTGGAGCGGTGCTCGTCACAGATACGCAGTATTTT. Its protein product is CAIRSGAVLVTDTQYF.

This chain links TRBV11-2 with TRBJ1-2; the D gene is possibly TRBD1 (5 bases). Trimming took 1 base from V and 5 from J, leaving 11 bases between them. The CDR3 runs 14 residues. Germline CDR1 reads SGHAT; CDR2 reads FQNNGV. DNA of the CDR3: TGTGCCAGCAGCTTAGGTGGAGGGGTGTATGGCTACACCTTC. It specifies CASSLGGGVYGYTF. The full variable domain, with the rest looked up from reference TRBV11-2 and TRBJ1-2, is EAGVAQSPRYKIIEKRQSVAFWCNPISGHATLYWYQQILGQGPKLLIQFQNNGVVDDSQLPKDRFSAERLKGVDSTLKIQPAKLEDSAVYLCASSLGGGVYGYTFGSGTRLTVV.

The CDR3 nucleotides read TGTGCCAGCAGTGCCAACCGACCGGGACAGGGGCTTGGCTACACCTTC. Protein: CASSANRPGQGLGYTF. The chain couples TRBV27 to TRBJ1-2; 10 bases fit TRBD1. V trimming: 5 bases; J trimming: 7 bases; junction bases outside the gene matches: 13. This CDR3 comprises 16 residues. CDR1 is MNHEY, CDR2 SMNVEV, per germline (reference sequence).